A single sample gave rise to the 2 T cell receptor beta chains below, sequenced in a study of tumor-infiltrating lymphocytes in localized non-small cell lung cancer. The table came from immunoSEQ multiplex PCR; TCRdb's copy has only in-frame clones and leaves some out. This table holds roughly 6,400 clones, roughly 70% found once. Sequencing was carried out using uninvolved lung tissue not adjacent to the tumor. Source of these receptors: a human donor with non-small cell lung cancer.

V usage is TRBV30 and J usage is TRBJ1-1; D is ambiguous. CDR1 GTSNPN and CDR2 SVGIG come from the germline V gene (reference sequence). Trimming shortened V by 0 bases and J by 1 base, and 6 bases separated the two germline ends. There are 13 residues in the CDR3. The CDR3, as DNA: TGTGCCTGGAGTGTAATGGGGAACACTGAAGCTTTCTTT. Translation gives CAWSVMGNTEAFF.

V gene TRBV9 combines with J gene TRBJ2-2; 7 nucleotides align to TRBD1. The V gene end was trimmed by 3 bases and the J gene end by 6 bases; junction bases not matched to a gene: 8. CDR3 length: 15 residues. Germline V gives CDR1 SGDLS, CDR2 YYNGEE. Here the CDR3 DNA reads TGTGCCAGCAGCGGGACACAGGGGCTTCCCGGGGAGCTGTTTTTT. Translating gives CASSGTQGLPGELFF.